This TCR beta chain was captured by sequencing in a study of blood T cell repertoires in COVID-19 (dated by TCRdb to about 2020). For the study in its entirety: Samples covering the acute and convalescent phases of COVID-19 were provided by collaborators in the United States, Italy and Spain. The repertoires were made available in a free public database intended to serve as a resource for research on the immune response to SARS-CoV-2. Sample metadata almost always included a de-identified subject ID, COVID-19 status, age in years and sex. Samples came from the ongoing ImmuneRACE study (first 160 participants) plus 1,254 subjects from 6 global collaborators. The material from the prospective study consisted of cDNA or gDNA derived from T cells, B-cell-depleted T cells, or PBMCs. Where available, HLA class I and class II types were taken from metadata supplied by the sample provider and were not determined by assay-based typing. Deeply sampled blood TCRbeta repertoires from subjects exposed to, actively infected with, or recovered from COVID-19 were included in the dataset. Study-wide findings and limitations: How much clinical and demographic metadata was included differed by source and by participant, and the metadata was provided uncurated.

The immunoSEQ Assay, a bias-controlled multiplex PCR, was used to amplify TCRbeta CDR3 regions from genomic DNA. The study's processing was this. Within the assay, amplification of reference gene primers was used to estimate how many nucleated cells each sample contained. Sequence reads were collapsed and filtered to measure the absolute abundance of every unique TCRbeta CDR3 rearrangement. For each sample, productive Simpson clonality was calculated as the square root of Simpson's diversity index over productive rearrangements. TCRdb took over this immuneACCESS table, retaining in-frame rearrangements with V and J assigned. Such tables are incomplete; in checked studies, under half of the missing clones stem from an unresolved V gene, and the remainder is unexplained. From that table come the V and J calls and clone size; the DNA was used to work out D and trimming. A total of 150,000 to 200,000 clones appear in this sample, about 74% of them only once. Around 2.9% of the sample is in the top ten clones.

Whole blood was collected in K2EDTA tubes by collaborating institutions according to the institutions' own protocols. For TCRbeta analysis, collaborator samples were shipped as frozen whole blood, as isolated PBMCs, or as DNA extracted from either sample type. CDR1 and CDR2 (MNHEY, SMNVEV) derive from the germline V gene (reference sequence). Inclusive of the bounding cysteine and phenylalanine, the CDR3 is 17 residues long. The DNA shown is the 51-base CDR3, in frame from base 1. Trimming removed 6 bases from V and 0 bases from J; the gene matches leave 8 bases unexplained. Concerning this clone: Its cognate antigen has yet to be identified. No per-base quality is available; no much larger clone lies one base away.

The TCR sequence derives from a woman aged 80 or over with acute or convalescent COVID-19. The sequence is built from TRBV27 and TRBJ2-2; 9 central nucleotides agree with TRBD2. The sample consisted of peripheral blood. The CDR3 has the sequence CASRQTAGGTNTGELFF. At the DNA level, the sequence is TGTGCCAGCAGACAAACGGCGGGAGGGACGAACACCGGGGAGCTGTTTTTT.